A single sample is the source of the 17 T cell receptor beta chains below, sequenced in a study of T cell repertoires in cytomegalovirus infection. Antigens of these TCRs are unknown. One entry per CDR3 protein, called by TCRdb with MiXCR from the reads. There are tens of thousands of distinct CDR3 sequences in the sample; around a fifth occur only once, and more than 55% lies in the top ten. This specimen was CD8+ T cells from cultured PBMCs, taken from culture after CMV antigen stimulation. These receptors came from a human donor in good health (CMV status not recorded). Some clones in this sample may be carry-over from other donors' samples.

In nucleotides, the CDR3 is TGTGCCAGCAGTATTAGCGGGGGGACCTACGAGCAGTACTTC. It yields the protein CASSISGGTYEQYF. The chain recombines TRBV11-2 with TRBJ2-7; 10 nucleotides match TRBD2. V shed 6 bases and J 2 bases; nucleotides not matched to a gene: 4. The CDR3 sequence is 14 residues long. Germline V gene data show CDR1 as SGHAT and CDR2 as FQNNGV. Variable domain in full (rest from reference TRBV11-2 and TRBJ2-7): EAGVAQSPRYKIIEKRQSVAFWCNPISGHATLYWYQQILGQGPKLLIQFQNNGVVDDSQLPKDRFSAERLKGVDSTLKIQPAKLEDSAVYLCASSISGGTYEQYFGPGTRLTVT.

The J gene is TRBJ2-2, the V gene TRBV27; no clear D gene. V was clipped by 5 bases and J by 3 bases, with 13 bases between them. CDR3 length equals 15 residues. Germline CDR1 is MNHEY and CDR2 is SMNVEV (reference sequence). Here the CDR3 reads CASSPSGPYTGELFF. The CDR3 DNA sequence: TGTGCCAGCAGTCCCAGTGGGCCTTACACCGGGGAGCTGTTTTTT.

The chain links TRBV19 to TRBJ1-1; D is uncertain. V lost 3 bases to trimming and J lost 10 bases, with 12 bases between them. The CDR3 has 12 residues. Germline CDR1 and CDR2: LNHDA and SQIVND (reference sequence). The CDR3, as DNA: TGTGCCAGTAGTATCTCCGGGAAAGGAGCTTTCTTT. As protein: CASSISGKGAFF. Full variable domain (remainder filled in from reference TRBV19 and TRBJ1-1): DGGITQSPKYLFRKEGQNVTLSCEQNLNHDAMYWYRQDPGQGLRLIYYSQIVNDFQKGDIAEGYSVSREKKESFPLTVTSAQKNPTAFYLCASSISGKGAFFGQGTRLTVV.

The V call is TRBV6-1, the J call TRBJ1-5, with TRBD1 identical over 10 bases. After removal of 10 bases from V and 9 bases from J, the junction contained 15 bases not matched to a gene. Germline V gives CDR1 MNHNS, CDR2 SASEGT. CDR3 length equals 15 residues. CDR3 nucleotides: TGTGCCATCAAGACAGGGGGCTCGGGCTGGCGGCCCCAGCATTTT. Residues: CAIKTGGSGWRPQHF.

DNA of the CDR3: TGTGCCAGCAGCCTAAATCACCTAGCGGGGGGAAAGGAGGATACGCAGTATTTT. It is translated as CASSLNHLAGGKEDTQYF. The chain recombines TRBV7-3 with TRBJ2-3, with 11 bases fitting TRBD2. The CDR3 runs to 18 residues. V trimming: 5 bases; J trimming: 6 bases; junction bases outside the gene matches: 16. The germline V gene encodes CDR1 SGHTA and CDR2 FQGTGA.

The chain carries TRBV7-7 and TRBJ2-1; 7 bases match TRBD1. Germline V gives CDR1 SSHAT, CDR2 FNYEAQ (reference sequence). This CDR3 is 14 amino acids long. V dropped 2 bases and J dropped 7; count of bases not matched to a gene: 5. CDR3 nucleotide sequence: TGTGCCAGCAGCTTATCGGGACAGTTGAATGAGCAGTTCTTC. Protein product: CASSLSGQLNEQFF.

This clonotype was seen a handful of times. This chain uses TRBV4-1 with TRBJ1-1; no clear D gene. Trimming took off 1 base at V and 7 bases at J, with 13 bases between the two ends. Germline V gives CDR1 MGHRA, CDR2 YSYEKL. The length of the CDR3 is 14 residues. In DNA, the CDR3 is TGCGCCAGCAGCCAAGTTATGGCAGAGATTGAAGCTTTCTTT. Translation: CASSQVMAEIEAFF.

The chain recombines TRBV12-3 or TRBV12-4 with TRBJ2-7; D may be TRBD2 (6 bases). CDR3 size: 16 residues. V was trimmed by 3 bases and J by 4 bases, leaving 19 bases between them. CDR3 protein: CASSLGGAGTTYEQYF. As DNA, the CDR3 is TGTGCCAGCAGTTTGGGAGGAGCCGGGACCACTTACGAGCAGTACTTC.

This clonotype was counted a few times. The V call is TRBV7-2, the J call TRBJ2-5; 8 nucleotides agree with TRBD2. The germline V gene encodes CDR1 SGHTA and CDR2 FQGNSA. The CDR3 is made up of 15 amino acids. V shed 6 bases, J shed 5 bases, and the junction held 11 bases outside the gene matches. Here the CDR3 reads CASSPRIGTRETQYF. CDR3 bases: TGTGCCAGCAGTCCGAGGATTGGGACTAGGGAGACCCAGTACTTC.

The chain has TRBV19 and TRBJ1-1; D unresolved. Germline loops: CDR1 LNHDA, CDR2 SQIVND (reference sequence). Trimming took 1 base from V and 0 from J, leaving 3 bases between them. The CDR3 runs to 13 residues. The CDR3 is CASSIALNTEAFF. The CDR3, as DNA: TGTGCCAGTAGTATAGCACTGAACACTGAAGCTTTCTTT. The full variable domain, rest sourced from reference TRBV19 and TRBJ1-1, is DGGITQSPKYLFRKEGQNVTLSCEQNLNHDAMYWYRQDPGQGLRLIYYSQIVNDFQKGDIAEGYSVSREKKESFPLTVTSAQKNPTAFYLCASSIALNTEAFFGQGTRLTVV.

The chain recombines TRBV20-1 with TRBJ1-2; D may be TRBD1 (6 bases). The germline V gene has CDR1 DFQATT and CDR2 SNEGSKA (reference sequence). Trimming removed 6 bases at V and 4 bases at J, with 18 bases between. This CDR3 is 14 amino acids long. CDR3 coding DNA: TGCAGTGCCCGAGGGGGAGGCAGCCGCTATGGCTACACCTTC. It specifies CSARGGGSRYGYTF.

This clonotype was counted between two and nine times. DNA of the CDR3: TGTGCCTGGAGAACTAGCGGGTACTACAATGAGCAGTTCTTC. It translates to CAWRTSGYYNEQFF. The gene calls are TRBV30 and TRBJ2-1; 9 positions match TRBD2. The CDR3 covers 14 residues. V gave up 3 bases and J gave up 3 bases; unmatched junction bases: 3. The germline V gene has CDR1 GTSNPN and CDR2 SVGIG (reference sequence).

V is TRBV4-3 and J is TRBJ1-1; TRBD1 aligns across 10 bases. Germline-derived CDR1 and CDR2 are LGHNA and YSLEER. Trimming cost V 1 base and J 6 bases; bases outside gene matches: 5. The CDR3 runs to 15 residues. CDR3 region: CASSQGRTGGSEAFF. The DNA of the CDR3 is TGCGCCAGCAGCCAAGGAAGGACAGGGGGGTCTGAAGCTTTCTTT.

This chain connects TRBV7-2 to TRBJ2-1; 10 bases are shared with TRBD2. After removal of 5 bases from V and 8 bases from J, the junction contained 12 bases not matched to a gene. The V gene's germline CDR1 is SGHTA and CDR2 FQGNSA. The length of the CDR3 is 16 residues. CDR3: CASSPQGSGGAHEQFF. The CDR3 DNA follows: TGTGCCAGCAGCCCCCAAGGGAGCGGGGGGGCGCATGAGCAGTTCTTC.

This clonotype was observed a handful of times. One base away lies a much larger clone, so this may be a sequencing read error. The chain recombines TRBV7-2 with TRBJ2-7; D unclear. The V and J ends lost 3 bases and 0 bases respectively, with 6 bases between them. Germline V gene lookup returns CDR1 SGHTA and CDR2 FQGNSA. CDR3 size: 13 residues. CDR3 sequence reads: CASSFASSYEQYF. As DNA, the CDR3 is TGTGCCAGCAGCTTTGCGAGCTCCTACGAGCAGTACTTC.

This clonotype was observed a handful of times. The chain is built from TRBV5-4 and TRBJ2-2; 8 bases line up with TRBD1. Germline values: CDR1 SGHNT, CDR2 YYREEE (reference sequence). The J segment lost 2 bases and the V segment lost 4 bases, leaving 7 bases of the junction unmatched. There are 16 residues in the CDR3. As DNA, the CDR3 is TGTGCCAGCAGCCGACTTGGACAGGGAAACACCGGGGAGCTGTTTTTT. It is translated as CASSRLGQGNTGELFF. The full variable domain, in which reference TRBV5-4 and TRBJ2-2 provide the parts outside the CDR3, is ETGVTQSPTHLIKTRGQQVTLRCSSQSGHNTVSWYQQALGQGPQFIFQYYREEENGRGNFPPRFSGLQFPNYSSELNVNALELDDSALYLCASSRLGQGNTGELFFGEGSRLTVL.

The V call is TRBV7-3, the J call TRBJ2-1; weak D call: TRBD1 (6 bases). The V end lost 4 bases, the J end lost 6 bases, and 7 bases lay between the germline ends. CDR3 length: 12 residues. Germline CDR1 SGHTA, CDR2 FQGTGA. The CDR3 loop reads CASSSGVNEQFF. CDR3 in DNA: TGTGCCAGCAGCTCAGGGGTCAATGAGCAGTTCTTC. The whole variable domain, remainder taken from reference TRBV7-3 and TRBJ2-1, is GAGVSQTPSNKVTEKGKYVELRCDPISGHTALYWYRQSLGQGPEFLIYFQGTGAADDSGLPNDRFFAVRPEGSVSTLKIQRTERGDSAVYLCASSSGVNEQFFGPGTRLTVL.